Listed here are 7 T cell receptor beta chains from one sample, sequenced in a study of post-analysis software for immune sequencing data. Libraries were made from TCR beta cDNA, and they carried unique molecular identifiers. TCRdb ran MiXCR on the PCR reads and lists one entry per CDR3 protein. The sample includes roughly 620,000 distinct CDR3 sequences, roughly 40% of them seen just once. Antigens for these TCRs are unknown. Study results and limitations: Among five TRBV segments more frequent in patients than controls were TRBV5-6, TRBV5-1 and TRBV20-1.

Material: blood. The receptors stem from a girl aged 10 to 17 with multiple sclerosis.

In its sample, this clonotype was seen once. V usage is TRBV30 and J usage is TRBJ1-4; D remains ambiguous. Trimming pared 1 base from V and 6 bases from J, leaving 9 bases between. The CDR3 is made up of 13 amino acids. From germline, CDR1 is GTSNPN and CDR2 SVGIG (reference sequence). The chain's CDR3 is CAWSGGPDEKLFF. The CDR3 DNA sequence: TGTGCCTGGAGTGGCGGCCCAGATGAAAAACTGTTTTTT.

Only a few counts were recorded for this clonotype. The chain joins TRBV28 to TRBJ2-1; D might be TRBD1 or TRBD2, each matching 6 bases. There are 11 residues in the CDR3. Germline V CDR1 and CDR2: MDHEN, SYDVKM. Trimming pared 10 bases from V and 9 bases from J, leaving 13 bases between. The CDR3 nucleotides read TGTGCCACGGGGGCGGTTAGTGAGCAGTTCTTC. Translating it yields CATGAVSEQFF.

The J gene is TRBJ2-3, the V gene TRBV4-1; 7 bases are shared with TRBD1. Germline CDR1 MGHRA, CDR2 YSYEKL. The J segment lost 5 bases and the V segment lost 3 bases, leaving 11 bases of the junction unmatched. This CDR3 contains 16 residues. The CDR3 spells CASSQLTGSSQDTQYF. In nucleotides, the CDR3 is TGCGCCAGCAGCCAGTTGACAGGGAGTTCACAAGATACGCAGTATTTT.

The chain uses TRBV12-3 or TRBV12-4 and TRBJ1-6; D is ambiguous. The CDR3 totals 11 residues. V lost 2 bases, J lost 15 bases, and 8 bases lay in between. The CDR3 loop is CASSLRASLHF. In nucleotides, the CDR3 is TGTGCCAGCAGTTTAAGAGCGAGCCTCCACTTT.

This chain connects TRBV6-5 to TRBJ1-2; 9 bases are shared with TRBD1. CDR1 is MNHEY, CDR2 SVGAGI, per germline. The J segment lost 5 bases and the V segment lost 0 bases, leaving 10 bases of the junction unmatched. The CDR3 runs 17 residues. CDR3 in DNA: TGTGCCAGCAGTTACTCGGGACAGGGCGTAGTCCTTTATGGCTACACCTTC. Residues: CASSYSGQGVVLYGYTF.

There are a few counts of this clonotype. The chain recombines TRBV12-3 or TRBV12-4 with TRBJ2-7, with no clear D. The CDR3 is made up of 14 amino acids. V was shortened by 5 bases and J by 0 bases, with 11 bases between the two germline ends. The CDR3 reads CASSVDTYSYEQYF. The CDR3 region has the DNA TGTGCCAGCAGTGTCGACACCTACTCCTACGAGCAGTACTTC.

Only one count was recorded for this clonotype. V gene TRBV7-9 combines with J gene TRBJ2-5; D assignment may be TRBD1 or TRBD2 (5 bases each). The CDR3 is 14 amino acids. V was trimmed by 4 bases and J by 5 bases, leaving 14 bases between them. CDR1 is SEHNR, CDR2 FQNEAQ, per germline (reference sequence). In DNA, the CDR3 is TGTGCCAGCAGCTCTCGAATCAGGGAGGAGACCCAGTACTTC. Translated: CASSSRIREETQYF. Based on the CDR3 plus reference TRBV7-9 and TRBJ2-5, the full variable domain is DTGVSQNPRHKITKRGQNVTFRCDPISEHNRLYWYRQTLGQGPEFLTYFQNEAQLEKSRLLSDRFSAERPKGSFSTLEIQRTEQGDSAMYLCASSSRIREETQYFGPGTRLLVL.